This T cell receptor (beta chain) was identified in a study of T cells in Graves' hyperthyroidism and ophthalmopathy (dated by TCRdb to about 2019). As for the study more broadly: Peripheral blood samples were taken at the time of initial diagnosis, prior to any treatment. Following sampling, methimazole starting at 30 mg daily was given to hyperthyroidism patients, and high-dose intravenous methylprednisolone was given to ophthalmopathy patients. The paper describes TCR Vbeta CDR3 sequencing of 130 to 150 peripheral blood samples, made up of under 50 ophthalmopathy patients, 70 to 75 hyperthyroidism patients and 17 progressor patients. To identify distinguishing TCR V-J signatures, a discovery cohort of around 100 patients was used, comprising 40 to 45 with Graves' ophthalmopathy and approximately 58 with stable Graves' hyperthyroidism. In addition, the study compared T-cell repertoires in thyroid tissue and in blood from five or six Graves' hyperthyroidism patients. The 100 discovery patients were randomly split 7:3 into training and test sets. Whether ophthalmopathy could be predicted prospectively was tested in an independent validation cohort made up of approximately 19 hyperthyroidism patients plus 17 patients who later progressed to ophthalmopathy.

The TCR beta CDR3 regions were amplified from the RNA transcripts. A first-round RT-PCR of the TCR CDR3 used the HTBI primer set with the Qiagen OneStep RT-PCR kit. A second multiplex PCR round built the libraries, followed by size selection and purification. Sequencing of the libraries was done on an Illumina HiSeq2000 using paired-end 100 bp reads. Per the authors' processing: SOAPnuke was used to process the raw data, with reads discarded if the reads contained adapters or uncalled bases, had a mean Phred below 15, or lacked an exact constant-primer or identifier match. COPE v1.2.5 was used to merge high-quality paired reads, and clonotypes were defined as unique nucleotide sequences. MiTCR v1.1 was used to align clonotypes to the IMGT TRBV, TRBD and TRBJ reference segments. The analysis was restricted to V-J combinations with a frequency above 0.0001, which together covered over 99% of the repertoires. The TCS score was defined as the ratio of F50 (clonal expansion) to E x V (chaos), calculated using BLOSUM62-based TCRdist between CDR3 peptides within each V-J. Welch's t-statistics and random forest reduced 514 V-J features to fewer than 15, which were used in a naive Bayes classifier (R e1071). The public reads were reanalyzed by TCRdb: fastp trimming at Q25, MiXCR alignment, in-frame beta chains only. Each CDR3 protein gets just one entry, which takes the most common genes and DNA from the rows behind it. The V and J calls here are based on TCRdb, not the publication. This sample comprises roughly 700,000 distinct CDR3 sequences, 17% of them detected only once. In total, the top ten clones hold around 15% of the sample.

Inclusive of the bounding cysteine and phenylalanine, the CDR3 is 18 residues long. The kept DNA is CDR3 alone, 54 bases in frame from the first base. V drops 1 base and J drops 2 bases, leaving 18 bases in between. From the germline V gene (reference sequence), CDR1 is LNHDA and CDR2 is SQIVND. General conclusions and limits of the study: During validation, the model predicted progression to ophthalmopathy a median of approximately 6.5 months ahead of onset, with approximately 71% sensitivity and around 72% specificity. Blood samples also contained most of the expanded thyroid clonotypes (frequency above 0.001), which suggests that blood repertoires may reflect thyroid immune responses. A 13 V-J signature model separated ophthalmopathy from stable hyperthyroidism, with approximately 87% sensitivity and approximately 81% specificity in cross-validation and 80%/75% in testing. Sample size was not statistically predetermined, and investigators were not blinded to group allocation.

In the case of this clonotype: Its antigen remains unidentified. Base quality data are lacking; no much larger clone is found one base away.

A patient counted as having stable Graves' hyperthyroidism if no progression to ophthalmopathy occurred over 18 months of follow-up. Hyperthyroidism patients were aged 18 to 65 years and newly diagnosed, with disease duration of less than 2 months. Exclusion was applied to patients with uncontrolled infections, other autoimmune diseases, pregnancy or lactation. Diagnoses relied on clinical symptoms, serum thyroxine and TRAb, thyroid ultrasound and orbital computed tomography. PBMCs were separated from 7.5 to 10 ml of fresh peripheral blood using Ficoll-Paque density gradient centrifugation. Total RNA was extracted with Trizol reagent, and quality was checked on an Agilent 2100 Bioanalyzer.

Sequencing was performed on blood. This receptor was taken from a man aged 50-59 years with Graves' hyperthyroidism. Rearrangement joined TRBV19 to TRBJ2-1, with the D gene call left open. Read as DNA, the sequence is TGTGCCAGTAGTATAGTCCTAGGACGGAATTCACCCTACAATGAGCAGTTCTTC. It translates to CASSIVLGRNSPYNEQFF. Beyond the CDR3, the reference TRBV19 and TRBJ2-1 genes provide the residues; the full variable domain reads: DGGITQSPKYLFRKEGQNVTLSCEQNLNHDAMYWYRQDPGQGLRLIYYSQIVNDFQKGDIAEGYSVSREKKESFPLTVTSAQKNPTAFYLCASSIVLGRNSPYNEQFFGPGTRLTVL.